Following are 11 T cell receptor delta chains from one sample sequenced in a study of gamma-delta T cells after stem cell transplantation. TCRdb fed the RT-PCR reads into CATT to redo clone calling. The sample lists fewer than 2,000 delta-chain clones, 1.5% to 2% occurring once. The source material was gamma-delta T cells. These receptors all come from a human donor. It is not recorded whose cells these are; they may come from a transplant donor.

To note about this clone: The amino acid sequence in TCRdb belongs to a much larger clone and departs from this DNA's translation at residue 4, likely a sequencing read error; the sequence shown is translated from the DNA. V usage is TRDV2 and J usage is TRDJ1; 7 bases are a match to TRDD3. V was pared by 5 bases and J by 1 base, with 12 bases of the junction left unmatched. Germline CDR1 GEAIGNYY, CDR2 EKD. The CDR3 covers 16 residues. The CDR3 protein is CACGTLGVPGTDKLIF. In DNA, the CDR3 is TGTGCCTGTGGCACGCTGGGGGTCCCGGGCACCGATAAACTCATCTTT.

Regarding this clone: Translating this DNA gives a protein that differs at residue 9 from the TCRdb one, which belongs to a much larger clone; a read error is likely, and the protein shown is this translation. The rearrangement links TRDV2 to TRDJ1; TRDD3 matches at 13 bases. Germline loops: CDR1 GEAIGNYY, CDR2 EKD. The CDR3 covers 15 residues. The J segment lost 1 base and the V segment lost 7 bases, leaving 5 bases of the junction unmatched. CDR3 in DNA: TGTGCCTGCACACTGGGGGATACGTGCACCGATAAACTCATCTTT. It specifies CACTLGDTCTDKLIF.

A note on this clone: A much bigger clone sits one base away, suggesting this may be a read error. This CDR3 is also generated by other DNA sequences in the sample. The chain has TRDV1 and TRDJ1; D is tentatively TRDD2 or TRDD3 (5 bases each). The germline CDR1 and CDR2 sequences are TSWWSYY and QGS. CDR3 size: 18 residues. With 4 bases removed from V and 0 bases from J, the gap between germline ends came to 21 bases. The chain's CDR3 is CALGGGWPFNTYTDKLIF. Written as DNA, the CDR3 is TGTGCTCTTGGGGGGGGGTGGCCCTTCAATACATACACCGATAAACTCATCTTT.

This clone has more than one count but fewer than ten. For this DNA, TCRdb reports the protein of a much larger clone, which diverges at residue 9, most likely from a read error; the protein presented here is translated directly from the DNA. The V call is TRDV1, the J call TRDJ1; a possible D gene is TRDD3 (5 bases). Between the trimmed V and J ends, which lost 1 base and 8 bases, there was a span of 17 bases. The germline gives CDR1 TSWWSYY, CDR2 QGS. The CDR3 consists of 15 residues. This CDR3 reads CALGEPPGGTKKLIF. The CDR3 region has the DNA TGTGCTCTTGGGGAACCACCGGGGGGTACCAAGAAACTCATCTTT.

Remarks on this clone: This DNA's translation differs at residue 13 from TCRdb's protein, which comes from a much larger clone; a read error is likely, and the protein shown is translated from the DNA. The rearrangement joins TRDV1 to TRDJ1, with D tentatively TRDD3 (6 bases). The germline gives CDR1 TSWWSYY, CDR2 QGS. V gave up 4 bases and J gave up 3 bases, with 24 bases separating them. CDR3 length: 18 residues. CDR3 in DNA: TGTGCTCTTGGGGGAGTCTGGGGCGTTACTGGGTATGCCGATAAACTCATCTTT. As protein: CALGGVWGVTGYADKLIF.

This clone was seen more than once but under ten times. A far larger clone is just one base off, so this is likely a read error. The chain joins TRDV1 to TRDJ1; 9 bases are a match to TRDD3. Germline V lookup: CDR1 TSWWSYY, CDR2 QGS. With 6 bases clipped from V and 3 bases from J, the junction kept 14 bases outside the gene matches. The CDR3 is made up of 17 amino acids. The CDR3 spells CALGLLPVLGDPDKLIF. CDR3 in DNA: TGTGCTCTTGGCCTCCTTCCCGTACTGGGGGACCCCGATAAACTCATCTTT.

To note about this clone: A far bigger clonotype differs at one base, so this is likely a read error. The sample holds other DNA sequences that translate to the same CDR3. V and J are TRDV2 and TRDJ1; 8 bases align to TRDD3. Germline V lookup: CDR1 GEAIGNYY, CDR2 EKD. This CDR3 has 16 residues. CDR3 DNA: TGTGCTTGTGACAGACGATGGGGGATTCCGGGAGGTAAACTCATCTTT. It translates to CACDRRWGIPGGKLIF.

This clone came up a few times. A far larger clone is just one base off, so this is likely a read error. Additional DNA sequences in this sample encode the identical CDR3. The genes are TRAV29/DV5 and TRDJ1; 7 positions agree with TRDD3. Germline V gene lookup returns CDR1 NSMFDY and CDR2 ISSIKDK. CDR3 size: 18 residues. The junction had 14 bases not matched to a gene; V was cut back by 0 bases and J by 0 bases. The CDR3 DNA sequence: TGTGCAGCAAGCGCCGTACTGGGGACCCCCTCTTACACCGATAAACTCATCTTT. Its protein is CAASAVLGTPSYTDKLIF.

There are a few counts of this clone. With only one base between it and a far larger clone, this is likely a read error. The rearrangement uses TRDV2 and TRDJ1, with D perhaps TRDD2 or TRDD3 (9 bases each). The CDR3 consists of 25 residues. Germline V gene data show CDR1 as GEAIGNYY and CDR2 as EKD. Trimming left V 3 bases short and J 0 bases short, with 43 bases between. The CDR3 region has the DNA TGTGCCTGTGACCTACGGCCTTCCTACACCCGAGGGGTGGGGGATAACGAGGTGCACACCGATAAACTCATCTTT. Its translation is CACDLRPSYTRGVGDNEVHTDKLIF.

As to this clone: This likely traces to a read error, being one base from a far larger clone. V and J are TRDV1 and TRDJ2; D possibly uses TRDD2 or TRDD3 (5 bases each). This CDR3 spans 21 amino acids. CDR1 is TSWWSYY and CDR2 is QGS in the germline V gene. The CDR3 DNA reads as TGTGCTCTTGGGGAACCTCACTTCCCTGATCGGGGAGAGTCTTTGACAGCACGACTCTTCTTT. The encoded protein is CALGEPHFPDRGESLTARLFF.

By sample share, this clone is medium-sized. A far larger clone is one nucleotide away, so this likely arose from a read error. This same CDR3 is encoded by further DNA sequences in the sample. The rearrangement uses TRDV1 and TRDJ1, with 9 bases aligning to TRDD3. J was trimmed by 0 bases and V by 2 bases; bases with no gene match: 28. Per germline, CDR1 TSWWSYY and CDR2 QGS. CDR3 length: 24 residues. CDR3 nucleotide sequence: TGTGCTCTTGGGGAAAGGCGTTCCTCGCGGTCCTTCCTTACTGGGGGAAAGTACACCGATAAACTCATCTTT. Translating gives CALGERRSSRSFLTGGKYTDKLIF.